What follows are 12 T cell receptor beta chains derived from one specimen sequenced in a study of Ad26.COV2.S vaccination and SARS-CoV-2 variants. TCRdb's copy holds only in-frame clones and misses some; the assay was immunoSEQ multiplex PCR. The sample records approximately 300,000 clones, 70% to 90% being singletons. Treatment denoted: 15 to 20 received Ad26.COV2.S at low or high dose, single or two shots; a few received placebo; per-sample allocation not given. Following the first vaccine or placebo injection, samples were taken on day 63. The sequences come from peripheral blood, collected in a trial of Ad26.COV2.S vaccine versus placebo. These receptors were taken from a person between 18 and 60 years old who received the Ad26.COV2.S COVID-19 vaccine or a placebo.

The table lists this clone with a few counts. This chain connects TRBV24-1 to TRBJ2-7; D is perhaps TRBD1 (6 bases). Germline V lookup: CDR1 KGHDR, CDR2 SFDVKD. The CDR3 covers 13 residues. Trimming removed 0 bases at V and 6 bases at J, with 8 bases between. The CDR3 protein is CATSDLRGGEQYF. DNA for the CDR3: TGTGCCACCAGTGATTTGAGAGGGGGCGAGCAGTACTTC.

The rearrangement links TRBV2 to TRBJ2-7, with TRBD2 matching over 10 bases. The germline CDR1 and CDR2 sequences are SNHLY and FYNNEI. The CDR3 has 13 amino acids. Losses at the gene ends were 10 bases for V and 3 bases for J; bases not matched to a gene: 6. CDR3 sequence reads: CAIERGGHYEQYF. For the CDR3, the DNA is TGTGCCATTGAGCGGGGGGGCCACTACGAGCAGTACTTC.

In its sample, this clone was seen once. The V and J genes are TRBV10-3 and TRBJ2-7; the D gene could be TRBD1 or TRBD2 (5 bases each). CDR1 is ENHRY, CDR2 SYGVKD, per germline. The CDR3 spans 17 residues. The V end lost 4 bases, the J end lost 2 bases, and 21 bases lay between the germline ends. The CDR3 DNA reads TGTGCCATCAGTGGGGCCCAACAGAGGGGCGGAACCTACGAGCAGTACTTC. Residues: CAISGAQQRGGTYEQYF.

The rearrangement uses TRBV7-2 and TRBJ2-3; 9 positions match TRBD2. CDR3 length: 17 amino acids. Trimming removed 2 bases from V and 6 bases from J; junction bases left unmatched: 12. Germline V CDR1 and CDR2: SGHTA, FQGNSA. CDR3 in amino acids: CASSLRRGGAEGDTQYF. DNA of the CDR3: TGTGCCAGCAGCTTAAGGCGCGGGGGGGCCGAAGGTGATACGCAGTATTTT.

The gene calls are TRBV7-3 and TRBJ2-5; TRBD1 is a possible D gene (6 bases). V dropped 1 base and J dropped 7 bases, with 19 bases sitting between them. CDR1 and CDR2 (germline): SGHTA, FQGTGA. The CDR3 consists of 16 residues. CDR3 sequence: CASSLRTVSYRWTQYF. The CDR3 nucleotides are TGTGCCAGCAGCTTAAGGACAGTTTCTTACCGTTGGACCCAGTACTTC.

This chain uses TRBV3-1 (or the pseudogene TRBV3-2) with TRBJ1-6, with a weak D call TRBD1 (6 bases). Trimming cost V 8 bases and J 0 bases, with 8 bases left between them. CDR1 and CDR2 from the germline V gene are LGHDT and YNNKEL (reference sequence). The CDR3 is 14 residues long. For the CDR3, the DNA is TGTGCCAGCGCACAGGGCTCCTATAATTCACCCCTCCACTTT. Its protein is CASAQGSYNSPLHF.

This chain uses TRBV28 with TRBJ1-3, with D possibly matching TRBD1 (6 bases). CDR3 length equals 17 residues. In germline, CDR1 is MDHEN, CDR2 SYDVKM. The ends were cut back, 4 bases at V and 0 bases at J, with 16 bases in the middle. The CDR3 DNA reads as TGTGCCAGCAGTTCCTGGTTGACAGGCCCCTCTGGAAACACCATATATTTT. Translating it yields CASSSWLTGPSGNTIYF.

The gene calls are TRBV5-4 and TRBJ2-7; possible D gene TRBD2, 6 bases. The CDR3 sequence is 13 residues long. V gave up 5 bases and J gave up 7 bases, with 16 bases separating them. The germline V gene has CDR1 SGHNT and CDR2 YYREEE (reference sequence). The CDR3 sequence is CASRDMNGGEQYF. CDR3 nucleotide sequence: TGTGCCAGCAGGGATATGAATGGGGGGGAGCAGTACTTC.

The CDR3 DNA reads as TGTGCCAGCAGCCAAGAGAGAGCCTATAATTCACCCCTCCACTTT. This codes for CASSQERAYNSPLHF. The rearrangement uses TRBV14 and TRBJ1-6; D is undetermined. This CDR3 contains 15 residues. V lost 0 bases and J 2 bases, leaving 5 bases between the germline ends. Germline CDR1 and CDR2: SGHDN and FVKESK.

The genes are TRBV6-1 and TRBJ1-5; 11 bases fit TRBD1. Unmatched junction bases numbered 12, after V lost 2 bases and J lost 0 bases. The CDR3 contains 20 residues. Germline loops: CDR1 MNHNS, CDR2 SASEGT. The CDR3 coding sequence is TGTGCCAGCAGTGAAAGTTGGGGACAGGGGGAGAGGCGTAGCAATCAGCCCCAGCATTTT. Encoded protein: CASSESWGQGERRSNQPQHF.

This clone has a single count. The chain uses TRBV6-5 and TRBJ1-1, with no clear D. Between the trimmed V and J ends, which lost 6 bases and 8 bases, there was a span of 16 bases. The germline CDR1 and CDR2 sequences are MNHEY and SVGAGI. The CDR3 has 13 amino acids. The CDR3 region has the DNA TGTGCCAGCAGGGCCTTAGGGCGAAGGGAAGCTTTCTTT. Its translation: CASRALGRREAFF.

The chain joins TRBV15 to TRBJ1-2; D might be TRBD1 (5 bases). Germline CDR1 and CDR2: LNHNV and YYDKDF (reference sequence). This CDR3 spans 17 amino acids. The ends were cut back, 3 bases at V and 1 base at J, with 18 bases in the middle. CDR3 loop: CATSRRGQGGGNYGYTF. CDR3 nucleotide sequence: TGTGCCACCAGCAGGAGAGGCCAGGGCGGCGGTAACTATGGCTACACCTTC. Full variable domain (outside the CDR3, taken from reference TRBV15 and TRBJ1-2): DAMVIQNPRYQVTQFGKPVTLSCSQTLNHNVMYWYQQKSSQAPKLLFHYYDKDFNNEADTPDNFQSRRPNTSFCFLDIRSPGLGDTAMYLCATSRRGQGGGNYGYTFGSGTRLTVV.